The rows below give T cell receptor beta chains drawn from one sample of a study of early T cells in non-severe SARS-CoV-2 infection. MiXCR, run by TCRdb on the 5' RACE reads, gives a single entry per CDR3 protein. The table has 25,000 to 30,000 distinct CDR3 sequences, approximately 4.2% seen once; the top ten hold 9% to 13%. The sample was whole blood. These receptors came from an adult who was a healthcare worker with PCR-confirmed SARS-CoV-2 infection or an uninfected control (not recorded which). The CDR3 runs from the conserved cysteine through the conserved F or W. A D gene is named only where the DNA matches it firmly. Size is omitted from some rows. Given values are once, few, many or a class for expanded clones.

>.|TRBJ2-3|TRBV20-1|.
CSASWGRGTDTQYF
TGCAGTGCTAGTTGGGGGAGAGGTACAGATACGCAGTATTTT
>many|TRBJ2-1|TRBV7-9|TRBD2
CASSPTSGGTNEQFF
TGTGCCAGCAGCCCTACTAGCGGGGGGACCAATGAGCAGTTCTTC
>few|TRBJ2-7|TRBV18|.
CASSKDSESYEQYF
TGTGCCAGCTCAAAGGACAGCGAGTCCTACGAGCAGTACTTC
>many|TRBJ1-6|TRBV25-1|.
CASSEYQEGTPLHF
TGTGCCAGCAGTGAATATCAGGAGGGTACACCCCTCCACTTT
>many|TRBJ1-2|TRBV7-9|.
CASSSLRDTRTKPHGYTF
TGTGCCAGCAGCTCCCTCCGGGACACCCGTACGAAGCCGCATGGCTACACCTTC
>many|TRBJ2-5|TRBV10-3|TRBD2
CAITSGRHQETQYF
TGTGCCATCACTAGCGGGAGGCACCAAGAGACCCAGTACTTC
>many|TRBJ1-1|TRBV7-9|TRBD1
CASSLLSTGGTEAFF
TGTGCCAGCAGCTTATTATCCACAGGGGGGACTGAAGCTTTCTTT
>.|TRBJ2-5|TRBV29-1|TRBD1
CSGTEGASETQYF
TGCAGCGGAACTGAGGGGGCATCGGAGACCCAGTACTTC
>many|TRBJ2-5|TRBV4-2|.
CASSQDIPSRRQETQYF
TGTGCCAGCAGCCAAGATATCCCTAGCAGGCGGCAAGAGACCCAGTACTTC
>few|TRBJ2-7|TRBV7-8|.
CASSFRQGKDEQYF
TGTGCCAGCAGCTTTCGCCAGGGAAAGGACGAGCAGTACTTC
>many|TRBJ1-1|TRBV29-1|TRBD1
CSATGQGGTEAFF
TGCAGCGCCACCGGACAGGGGGGCACTGAAGCTTTCTTT
>few|TRBJ1-5|TRBV20-1|TRBD1
CSARQGGQPQHF
TGCAGTGCCCGACAGGGAGGACAGCCCCAGCATTTT